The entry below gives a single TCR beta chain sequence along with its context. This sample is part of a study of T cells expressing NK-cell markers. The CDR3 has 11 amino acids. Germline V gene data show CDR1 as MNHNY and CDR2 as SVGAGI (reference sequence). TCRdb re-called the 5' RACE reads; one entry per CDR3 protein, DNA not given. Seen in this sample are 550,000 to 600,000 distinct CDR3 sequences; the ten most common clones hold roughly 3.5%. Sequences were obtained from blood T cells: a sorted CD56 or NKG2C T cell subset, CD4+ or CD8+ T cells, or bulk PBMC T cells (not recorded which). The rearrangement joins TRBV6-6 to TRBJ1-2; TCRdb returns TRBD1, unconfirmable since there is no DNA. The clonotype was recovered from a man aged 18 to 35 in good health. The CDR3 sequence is CASRMGDGYTF.